The T cell receptor beta chain under discussion was sequenced for a study of human T cells and chemical hapten exposure. Study outcomes and limitations: No change in TCRs above 1 in 1000 frequency was produced by DPC sensitization.

This clonotype was recorded at least ten times. The antigen is not known. Time point meaning: patch test 1, 2 weeks after DPC sensitization. Treatment: therapeutic diphenylcyclopropenone sensitization with weekly scalp DPC. TCRdb analysed the RACE reads with MiXCR anew, one entry per CDR3 protein. The sample shows 300,000 to 450,000 distinct CDR3 sequences, approximately 5% of them seen only once. This CDR3 is built from 15 residues. The J segment lost 3 bases and the V segment lost 4 bases, leaving 3 bases of the junction unmatched. CDR1 SGHTA and CDR2 FQGNSA come from the germline V gene. Sequenced material: whole blood, taken in connection with sensitization to the hapten diphenylcyclopropenone (DPC). The sequence came from a woman aged 45-59 years with alopecia areata. Some clones in this sample may be carry-over from other donors' samples. The chain is built from TRBV7-2 and TRBJ2-3; 11 bases align to TRBD1. The CDR3 bases are TGTGCCAGCAGCTGGACAGGGGGCAAAACAGATACGCAGTATTTT. Its translation: CASSWTGGKTDTQYF. The variable domain in full, with the rest retrieved from reference TRBV7-2 and TRBJ2-3, is GAGVSQSPSNKVTEKGKDVELRCDPISGHTALYWYRQSLGQGLEFLIYFQGNSAPDKSGLPSDRFSAERTGGSVSTLTIQRTQQEDSAVYLCASSWTGGKTDTQYFGPGTRLTVL.